This T cell receptor beta chain is drawn from a study of blood T cells in healthy people across ages. Whole-study findings and limits: It was not possible, with unsorted PBMCs, to conclusively compare naive and antigen-experienced cells. Investigators treated diversity estimates from one million T cells as underestimates. Per million T cells, TCR beta diversity dropped roughly linearly as age increased. Diversity was higher, and naive CD4+ cells more numerous, in long-lived donors than in aged donors.

This clonotype showed up just a few times. Antigen unknown. Alongside a J-beta primer mix, a sample-barcoded 5' primer served in a second PCR lasting roughly 6 to 11 cycles. TCRdb recomputed calls from the 5' RACE reads with MiXCR, one row per CDR3 protein. The sample holds 1,500,000 or so distinct CDR3 sequences, less than 45% seen once. Between the trimmed V and J ends, which lost 5 bases and 0 bases, there was a span of 13 bases. Per germline, CDR1 SGHAT and CDR2 FQNNGV. There are 15 residues in the CDR3. The receptor's source is a young woman in good health. The sample taken for sequencing was blood. This rearrangement joins TRBV11-2 to TRBJ1-1, with a tentative D call TRBD1 (6 bases). CDR3 region: CASSKQGRLNTEAFF. The CDR3 DNA is TGTGCCAGCAGCAAACAGGGACGGTTGAACACTGAAGCTTTCTTT. The entire variable domain, with the rest obtained from reference TRBV11-2 and TRBJ1-1, is as follows: EAGVAQSPRYKIIEKRQSVAFWCNPISGHATLYWYQQILGQGPKLLIQFQNNGVVDDSQLPKDRFSAERLKGVDSTLKIQPAKLEDSAVYLCASSKQGRLNTEAFFGQGTRLTVV.